This T cell receptor beta chain stems from a study of cytomegalovirus exposure and HLA in healthy donors. Notes on the study in general: The investigators catalogued about 170 TCR beta chains as cytomegalovirus-associated. According to a later analysis, TCR clusters from the first cohort tended to co-occur in the 120 or so validation repertoires.

Concerning this clone itself: Its antigen is unknown.

The CDR3 totals 12 residues. V shed 7 bases and J 5 bases; nucleotides not matched to a gene: 4. CDR1 is MDHEN and CDR2 is SYDVKM in the germline V gene. TCRdb's copy holds only in-frame clones and misses some; the assay was immunoSEQ multiplex PCR. The sample has 55,000 to 70,000 clones, about 90% seen once. The clonotype comes from a man between 18 and 29 years old in good health and CMV-seronegative. Sequences were obtained from PBMCs. V and J are TRBV28 and TRBJ1-2, with TRBD1 matching over 7 bases. This chain's CDR3 is CASNRDRYGYTF. CDR3 coding DNA: TGTGCCAGCAATCGGGACAGATATGGCTACACCTTC.